What follows are 30 T cell receptor beta chains derived from one specimen sequenced in a study of OX40 agonist ivuxolimab in advanced cancers. The method was immunoSEQ multiplex PCR; TCRdb's version includes in-frame clones alone and lacks a portion of them. The data hold more than 55,000 clones, with approximately 92% observed a single time. This specimen consisted of CD4+ or CD8+ T cells sorted from blood, obtained in a trial of the OX40 agonist ivuxolimab. These receptors originate from an adult with an advanced solid tumor such as melanoma, head and neck, liver or kidney cancer.

This chain uses TRBV4-1 with TRBJ1-6; tentatively, D is TRBD1 (5 bases). The V gene lost 0 bases and the J gene lost 14 bases, with 17 bases spanning the gap. Germline CDR1 and CDR2: MGHRA and YSYEKL. CDR3 length: 15 residues. CDR3 DNA sequence: TGCGCCAGCAGCCAAGATCGGGGGACGTCAAAAGCCCTCCACTTT. Its translation: CASSQDRGTSKALHF.

CDR3 nucleotide sequence: TGTGCCAGCAGCGTAGGACAGGGGGTCGCCTACGAGCAGTACTTC. Protein: CASSVGQGVAYEQYF. The V gene is TRBV9, the J gene TRBJ2-7; the match to TRBD1 covers 9 bases. With 0 bases clipped from V and 2 bases from J, the junction kept 3 bases outside the gene matches. CDR1 SGDLS and CDR2 YYNGEE come from the germline V gene. The CDR3 spans 15 residues.

The chain is built from TRBV6-5 and TRBJ2-7; TRBD1 matches 8 bases. Germline assignment: CDR1 MNHEY and CDR2 SVGAGI. The CDR3 has 13 amino acids. Trimming took 5 bases from V and 4 from J; bases not matched to a gene: 4. DNA for the CDR3: TGTGCCAGCAGTAAACAGGGGGTTTACGAGCAGTACTTC. It translates to CASSKQGVYEQYF.

This rearrangement joins TRBV27 to TRBJ2-7; 7 nucleotides agree with TRBD2. The trim removed 6 bases at V and 2 bases at J, leaving 7 bases unmatched. The CDR3 has 14 amino acids. Germline lookup yields CDR1 MNHEY and CDR2 SMNVEV (reference sequence). CDR3 DNA: TGTGCCAGCAGCCAACCGACTAGCCCCTACGAGCAGTACTTC. Translating gives CASSQPTSPYEQYF.

This clone occurred a few times. The CDR3 DNA follows: TGTGCCAGCAGCCAAGACAGCTACGAGCAGTACTTC. This codes for CASSQDSYEQYF. The chain combines TRBV6-5 with TRBJ2-7, with D perhaps matching TRBD1 (5 bases). Per the germline V gene, CDR1 is MNHEY and CDR2 is SVGAGI. Trimming cost V 6 bases and J 3 bases, with 9 bases left between them. The CDR3 contains 12 residues.

The DNA for the CDR3 is TGTGCCAGCAGCAAAGCCCGGGGGCATAACTCTGGAAACACCATATATTTT. Translation gives CASSKARGHNSGNTIYF. The chain carries TRBV21-1 and TRBJ1-3. TRBV21-1 constitutes a pseudogene. CDR3 length equals 17 residues.

Details on this clone: The same CDR3 can be traced to other DNA sequences in this sample. The chain is built from TRBV7-9 and TRBJ1-5; D is undetermined. CDR1 is SEHNR and CDR2 is FQNEAQ in the germline V gene (reference sequence). V was trimmed by 4 bases and J by 4 bases, leaving 5 bases between them. This CDR3 has 12 amino acids. The DNA of the CDR3 is TGTGCCAGCAGCTCCGGGAATCAGCCCCAGCATTTT. Encoded protein: CASSSGNQPQHF.

V usage is TRBV27 and J usage is TRBJ2-7; D tentatively fits TRBD1 or TRBD2 (6 bases each). Trimming shortened V by 3 bases and J by 2 bases, and 14 bases separated the two germline ends. The CDR3 sequence is 15 residues long. CDR1 MNHEY and CDR2 SMNVEV come from the germline V gene (reference sequence). The CDR3 coding sequence is TGTGCCAGCAGTTTTTTGGGGGGCCACCCCTACGAGCAGTACTTC. This encodes CASSFLGGHPYEQYF.

This chain uses TRBV6-4 with TRBJ2-1, with TRBD2 matching over 8 bases. Per germline, CDR1 MRHNA and CDR2 SNTAGT. This CDR3 contains 15 residues. V gave up 3 bases and J gave up 6 bases; unmatched junction bases: 7. CDR3 DNA sequence: TGTGCCAGCAGTGAGTCAGCGGGAGTGGGCAATGAGCAGTTCTTC. Amino acids: CASSESAGVGNEQFF.

J is TRBJ2-6 and V is TRBV7-6; D might be TRBD1 or TRBD2, each matching 6 bases. Germline values: CDR1 SGHVS, CDR2 FNYEAQ. The V gene lost 1 base and the J gene lost 0 bases, with 13 bases spanning the gap. The CDR3 sequence is 18 residues long. The CDR3 here is CASSLVGGRNSGANVLTF. The DNA for the CDR3 is TGTGCCAGCAGCTTAGTCGGGGGCCGTAACTCTGGGGCCAACGTCCTGACTTTC.

This clone was seen more than once but under ten times. Other DNA sequences in the sample encode the same CDR3. The V and J genes are TRBV7-6 and TRBJ2-2; D is unresolved. V was pared by 5 bases and J by 1 base, with 5 bases between. The CDR3 totals 13 residues. Germline values: CDR1 SGHVS, CDR2 FNYEAQ. The CDR3 region has the DNA TGTGCCAGCAGCCCGGGGAACACCGGGGAGCTGTTTTTT. This gives the protein CASSPGNTGELFF. Looking up the rest from reference TRBV7-6 and TRBJ2-2 gives the full variable domain: GAGVSQSPRYKVTKRGQDVALRCDPISGHVSLYWYRQALGQGPEFLTYFNYEAQQDKSGLPNDRFSAERPEGSISTLTIQRTEQRDSAMYRCASSPGNTGELFFGEGSRLTVL.

The chain links TRBV2 to TRBJ1-3; D is uncertain. The CDR3 is 16 amino acids. The germline V and J ends were trimmed by 2 bases and 4 bases, with 15 bases remaining between them. Germline CDR1 reads SNHLY; CDR2 reads FYNNEI. CDR3 loop: CASSEHYSNAGNTIYF. The DNA of the CDR3 is TGTGCCAGCAGTGAACACTACAGTAACGCCGGAAACACCATATATTTT.

CDR3 in DNA: TGTGCCAGCAGTTCGGACAGGTGGTCCAATCAGCCCCAGCATTTT. It encodes CASSSDRWSNQPQHF. This chain uses TRBV5-7 with TRBJ1-5; 7 bases align to TRBD1. TRBV5-7 qualifies as an ORF whose function is uncertain. Trimming cost V 5 bases and J 3 bases; bases outside gene matches: 8. The CDR3 is 15 amino acids.

The V and J genes are TRBV11-2 and TRBJ2-7, with D hard to call. Between the trimmed V and J ends, which lost 3 bases and 0 bases, there was a span of 6 bases. The CDR3 covers 13 residues. CDR1 is SGHAT and CDR2 is FQNNGV in the germline V gene. This chain's CDR3 is CASSFRVSYEQYF. The DNA of the CDR3 is TGTGCCAGCAGCTTCAGAGTCTCCTACGAGCAGTACTTC.

In its sample, this clone was seen many times. The chain employs TRBV19 and TRBJ2-7, with TRBD1 identical over 7 bases. CDR3 length: 13 amino acids. The J segment lost 7 bases and the V segment lost 3 bases, leaving 6 bases of the junction unmatched. Germline V CDR1 and CDR2: LNHDA, SQIVND (reference sequence). CDR3 DNA: TGTGCCAGTAGTATGCGACGGACAGGAGAGCAGTACTTC. It translates to CASSMRRTGEQYF.

The chain recombines TRBV2 with TRBJ2-7; 10 nucleotides match TRBD2. The CDR3 loop spans 16 amino acids. With V trimmed by 0 bases and J by 5 bases, 7 bases remained unmatched. Germline V gene lookup returns CDR1 SNHLY and CDR2 FYNNEI. CDR3 sequence reads: CASSEALKLAGDEQYF. The CDR3 bases are TGTGCCAGCAGTGAAGCGCTTAAGCTAGCGGGGGACGAGCAGTACTTC.

The rearrangement uses TRBV9 and TRBJ1-2, with TRBD1 matching 11 bases. Unmatched junction bases numbered 2, after V lost 3 bases and J lost 4 bases. Germline CDR1 reads SGDLS; CDR2 reads YYNGEE. The CDR3 extends over 14 amino acids. The CDR3 here is CASSGGQGAYGYTF. The CDR3 DNA follows: TGTGCCAGCAGCGGAGGACAGGGGGCCTATGGCTACACCTTC. Based on the CDR3 plus reference TRBV9 and TRBJ1-2, the full variable domain is DSGVTQTPKHLITATGQRVTLRCSPRSGDLSVYWYQQSLDQGLQFLIQYYNGEERAKGNILERFSAQQFPDLHSELNLSSLELGDSALYFCASSGGQGAYGYTFGSGTRLTVV.

The chain is built from TRBV27 and TRBJ1-2; possible D gene TRBD1, 5 bases. CDR3 length: 15 amino acids. V was clipped by 0 bases and J by 4 bases, with 12 bases between them. Germline V lookup: CDR1 MNHEY, CDR2 SMNVEV (reference sequence). The CDR3 DNA is TGTGCCAGCAGTTTATCGGGCCTTGGGGGCTATGGCTACACCTTC. It is translated as CASSLSGLGGYGYTF.

Here the CDR3 DNA reads TGTGCCAGCAGTTTATCCCTTTTTGGGGGACCTAGCTCTGGGGCCAACGTCCTGACTTTC. Protein sequence: CASSLSLFGGPSSGANVLTF. The rearrangement uses TRBV27 and TRBJ2-6, with D tentatively TRBD1 or TRBD2 (5 bases each). V was trimmed by 0 bases and J by 0 bases, leaving 18 bases between them. The CDR3 loop spans 20 amino acids. Germline V gene sequence: CDR1 MNHEY, CDR2 SMNVEV (reference sequence).

The table lists this clone with a count of one. The CDR3 sequence: CASSLVRAGGIYNEQFF. The CDR3 coding sequence is TGCGCCAGCAGCTTGGTGCGAGCGGGGGGGATCTACAATGAGCAGTTCTTC. This chain links TRBV5-1 with TRBJ2-1; 10 bases line up with TRBD2. This CDR3 region has 17 residues. The V gene end was trimmed by 0 bases and the J gene end by 3 bases; junction bases not matched to a gene: 6. Germline V gives CDR1 SGHRS, CDR2 YFSETQ.

This clone was seen just once. The V and J genes are TRBV15 and TRBJ1-1; 7 nucleotides align to TRBD1. The CDR3 is 15 amino acids. The germline V gene has CDR1 LNHNV and CDR2 YYDKDF (reference sequence). The V and J ends lost 0 bases and 5 bases, in that order; junction bases with no gene match: 6. CDR3 sequence reads: CATSRDRQGGTEAFF. The CDR3 DNA reads TGTGCCACCAGCAGAGATCGTCAGGGGGGAACTGAAGCTTTCTTT.

This chain links TRBV27 with TRBJ2-5; D unresolved. This CDR3 has 13 residues. Germline CDR1 reads MNHEY; CDR2 reads SMNVEV (reference sequence). V lost 0 bases and J lost 6, with 8 bases in between. Here the CDR3 reads CASSLSIKKTQYF. As DNA, the CDR3 is TGTGCCAGCAGTTTATCAATCAAAAAGACCCAGTACTTC.

The chain carries TRBV7-9 and TRBJ1-1; weak D call: TRBD1 (6 bases). V lost 5 bases and J lost 5, with 9 bases in between. CDR3 length: 12 amino acids. Germline CDR1 reads SEHNR; CDR2 reads FQNEAQ (reference sequence). The CDR3 region has the DNA TGTGCCAGCAGCCAAGGGGGGACTGAAGCTTTCTTT. This gives the protein CASSQGGTEAFF.

The chain uses TRBV28 and TRBJ2-1, with TRBD2 matching over 11 bases. The CDR3 loop spans 16 amino acids. V was pared by 4 bases and J by 4 bases, with 6 bases of the junction left unmatched. Germline V lookup: CDR1 MDHEN, CDR2 SYDVKM. In DNA, the CDR3 is TGTGCCAGCAGTTCGCTAGCGGGAGGCCGGTACAATGAGCAGTTCTTC. It is translated as CASSSLAGGRYNEQFF.

V usage is TRBV6-5 and J usage is TRBJ2-5, with D tentatively TRBD1 (6 bases). This CDR3 spans 14 amino acids. Per germline, CDR1 MNHEY and CDR2 SVGAGI. V shed 5 bases and J shed 4 bases, with 14 bases lying between them. The CDR3 coding sequence is TGTGCCAGCAGTAGTACAGGGCCAGGAGAGACCCAGTACTTC. It translates to CASSSTGPGETQYF.

The J gene is TRBJ2-7, the V gene TRBV6-1; possible D gene TRBD2, 5 bases. V was shortened by 4 bases and J by 3 bases, with 7 bases between the two germline ends. The CDR3 extends over 12 amino acids. Germline CDR1 is MNHNS and CDR2 is SASEGT. CDR3 region: CASSVTSYEQYF. The CDR3 nucleotides are TGTGCCAGCAGTGTCACTAGCTACGAGCAGTACTTC.

This clone was seen only a few times. CDR3 DNA sequence: TGTGCCAGCAGCTTAGCGGGGCGGACTGAAGCTTTCTTT. Protein sequence: CASSLAGRTEAFF. The chain is built from TRBV13 and TRBJ1-1; tentative D call: TRBD1 (5 bases). Germline CDR1 is PRHDT and CDR2 is FYEKMQ (reference sequence). Trimming removed 1 base from V and 5 bases from J, with 8 bases in between. The CDR3 covers 13 residues.

This clone was recorded only once. The chain uses TRBV15 and TRBJ2-3, with D perhaps matching TRBD2 (6 bases). CDR3 length equals 15 residues. Germline V gives CDR1 LNHNV, CDR2 YYDKDF (reference sequence). Trimming took 0 bases from V and 5 from J, leaving 12 bases between them. The CDR3 is CATSRDSGVVDTQYF. The CDR3 nucleotides read TGTGCCACCAGCAGAGATTCGGGGGTGGTAGATACGCAGTATTTT.

The chain recombines TRBV11-2 with TRBJ2-7, with TRBD2 matching over 15 bases. Germline CDR1 is SGHAT and CDR2 is FQNNGV. Trimming removed 2 bases from V and 7 bases from J; junction bases left unmatched: 6. This CDR3 comprises 16 residues. Here the CDR3 DNA reads TGTGCCAGCAGCTTACCTGGACTAGCGGGAGGGAGGGAGCAGTACTTC. Amino acids: CASSLPGLAGGREQYF. Looking up the rest from reference TRBV11-2 and TRBJ2-7 gives the full variable domain: EAGVAQSPRYKIIEKRQSVAFWCNPISGHATLYWYQQILGQGPKLLIQFQNNGVVDDSQLPKDRFSAERLKGVDSTLKIQPAKLEDSAVYLCASSLPGLAGGREQYFGPGTRLTVT.

The chain uses TRBV27 and TRBJ2-5; 9 positions match TRBD1. CDR1 is MNHEY, CDR2 SMNVEV, per germline (reference sequence). There are 17 residues in the CDR3. J gave up 4 bases and V 4 bases, and 13 bases lay outside the gene matches. The CDR3 region has the DNA TGTGCCAGCAGTTGGGGACAGGGAAGGTTTAGGGTAGAGACCCAGTACTTC. It is translated as CASSWGQGRFRVETQYF.